Presented here are 19 T cell receptor beta chains from one specimen sequenced in a study of Ad26.COV2.S vaccination and SARS-CoV-2 variants (dated by TCRdb to the early 2020s). According to the study, the label for this sample's treatment or condition signals: around 19 received Ad26.COV2.S at low or high dose, single or two shots; about 5 received placebo; per-sample allocation not given. For vaccine and placebo recipients, the sequenced repertoires came from samples collected on day 63 after the first injection. The library was produced with the immunoSEQ multiplex PCR assay. As stored in TCRdb, this immuneACCESS dataset retains in-frame rearrangements with V and J assigned. A fraction of the clones does not appear; measured against another copy, unresolved V genes explain less than half of the discrepancy, and the remainder lacks a known reason. Counted in this sample were some 500,000 clones; 89% of them appeared once. The top ten hold 2.5% of the sample.

Sequencing used peripheral blood, obtained in a trial of Ad26.COV2.S vaccine versus placebo. The source of these receptors is a person between 18 and 65 years old who received the Ad26.COV2.S COVID-19 vaccine or a placebo.

V is TRBV21-1 and J is TRBJ2-1; the D segment call TRBD1 is taken from the table without a DNA check. TRBV21-1 is termed a pseudogene. The CDR3 runs to 16 residues. The CDR3 spells CASSKDGTGGNNEQFF. The CDR3 DNA is TGTGCCAGCAGCAAAGATGGCACAGGCGGTAACAATGAGCAGTTCTTC.

About this clone itself: The identical CDR3 is also encoded by other nucleotide sequences in the sample. The V call is TRBV7-9, the J call TRBJ1-1, with a tentative D call TRBD1 (5 bases). CDR1 and CDR2 (germline): SEHNR, FQNEAQ (reference sequence). Trimming left V 0 bases short and J 0 bases short, with 5 bases between. This CDR3 spans 14 amino acids. CDR3 nucleotides: TGTGCCAGCAGCTTAGCGGGGGTGAACACTGAAGCTTTCTTT. Translated, it gives CASSLAGVNTEAFF.

This sequence joins TRBV11-2 and TRBJ2-2; maybe TRBD1 (6 bases). V was trimmed by 3 bases and J by 5 bases, leaving 13 bases between them. Germline-derived CDR1 and CDR2 are SGHAT and FQNNGV. The CDR3 contains 15 residues. The CDR3 is CASSLGRGSTGELFF. Here the CDR3 DNA reads TGTGCCAGCAGCTTGGGCAGGGGAAGTACCGGGGAGCTGTTTTTT.

J is TRBJ1-2 and V is TRBV6-5; maybe TRBD1 (5 bases). This CDR3 region has 13 residues. Trimming took 2 bases from V and 7 from J, leaving 11 bases between them. CDR1 and CDR2 from the germline V gene are MNHEY and SVGAGI. In nucleotides, the CDR3 is TGTGCCAGCAGTTACGAAGGGGCGCCTGGCTACACCTTC. Its protein product is CASSYEGAPGYTF.

The chain links TRBV27 to TRBJ2-1; 7 nucleotides agree with TRBD1. This CDR3 is 16 amino acids long. Germline V gene sequence: CDR1 MNHEY, CDR2 SMNVEV (reference sequence). The V gene end was trimmed by 6 bases and the J gene end by 7 bases; junction bases not matched to a gene: 15. CDR3: CASSLNEGALRNEQFF. In DNA, the CDR3 is TGTGCCAGCAGCTTAAACGAGGGGGCCCTTAGGAATGAGCAGTTCTTC.

J is TRBJ2-2 and V is TRBV5-1; TRBD2 matches at 8 bases. The V gene end was trimmed by 0 bases and the J gene end by 6 bases; junction bases not matched to a gene: 7. The germline V gene has CDR1 SGHRS and CDR2 YFSETQ. CDR3 size: 16 residues. The CDR3 loop is CASSLAWGTSSGELFF. CDR3 nucleotide sequence: TGCGCCAGCAGCTTGGCCTGGGGGACTAGTTCCGGGGAGCTGTTTTTT.

J is TRBJ1-1 and V is TRBV7-8; 8 bases are a match to TRBD1. Germline V gives CDR1 SGHVS, CDR2 FQNEAQ. V lost 4 bases and J lost 4; bases outside the gene matches: 2. There are 13 residues in the CDR3. The CDR3 region has the DNA TGTGCCAGCAGCTCGGACAGGGCCACTGAAGCTTTCTTT. Its protein product is CASSSDRATEAFF.

The V call is TRBV3-1 (or the pseudogene TRBV3-2), the J call TRBJ1-2; D not resolved. Between the trimmed V and J ends, which lost 0 bases and 10 bases, there was a span of 21 bases. CDR3 size: 16 residues. From germline, CDR1 is LGHDT and CDR2 YNNKEL (reference sequence). CDR3 sequence (DNA): TGTGCCAGCAGCCAAGATCCCGTTTCAATCGACGCCCACTACACCTTC. This translates into CASSQDPVSIDAHYTF.

The chain couples TRBV5-1 to TRBJ2-2; D unclear. The germline V gene has CDR1 SGHRS and CDR2 YFSETQ. The CDR3 runs to 14 residues. Between the trimmed V and J ends, which lost 0 bases and 4 bases, there was a span of 7 bases. The CDR3, as DNA: TGCGCCAGCAGCTTGGCTCGGGTCACCGGGGAGCTGTTTTTT. It translates to CASSLARVTGELFF.

The V call is TRBV9, the J call TRBJ2-3; TRBD2 matches 8 bases. The V segment lost 0 bases and the J segment 2 bases; nucleotides outside the gene matches: 5. The CDR3 spans 16 residues. From germline, CDR1 is SGDLS and CDR2 YYNGEE. CDR3 sequence: CASSVAGGPPTDTQYF. The CDR3 nucleotides are TGTGCCAGCAGCGTAGCGGGAGGGCCCCCCACAGATACGCAGTATTTT.

The genes are TRBV2 and TRBJ1-4; TRBD1 aligns across 8 bases. V was pared by 1 base and J by 11 bases, with 9 bases of the junction left unmatched. Germline lookup yields CDR1 SNHLY and CDR2 FYNNEI. This CDR3 spans 15 amino acids. DNA for the CDR3: TGTGCCAGCAGTGAAGTGTGGACAGGGCCCAAGAAACTGTTTTTT. Its protein is CASSEVWTGPKKLFF.

Points on this clone: Other DNA sequences in this sample translate to the same CDR3. V and J are TRBV12-3 or TRBV12-4 and TRBJ2-1; D may be TRBD2 (5 bases). V was shortened by 6 bases and J by 7 bases, with 10 bases between the two germline ends. The CDR3 runs 12 residues. CDR3 loop: CASSFSGNEQFF. For the CDR3, the DNA is TGTGCCAGCAGCTTCTCGGGAAATGAGCAGTTCTTC.

The chain is built from TRBV12-3 or TRBV12-4 and TRBJ2-3; D unresolved. V was pared by 7 bases and J by 5 bases, with 10 bases between. CDR3 size: 12 residues. CDR3 region: CASTNKRDTQYF. The CDR3 DNA follows: TGTGCCAGCACCAACAAAAGAGATACGCAGTATTTT.

About this clone itself: One end of the junction fails to match germline, which may point to a read error. V is TRBV5-4 and J is TRBJ1-4; D gene uncertain. The CDR3 sequence is 13 residues long. The germline V gene encodes CDR1 SGHNT and CDR2 YYREEE (reference sequence). DNA of the CDR3: TGTGCCAGCAGCTTGAGGACGGACGAAAGACTGTTTTTT. Protein sequence: CASSLRTDERLFF.

A note on this clone: Other DNA sequences in the same sample also yield this CDR3. V gene TRBV9 combines with J gene TRBJ2-1; tentatively, D is TRBD2 (6 bases). This CDR3 region has 14 residues. The germline V gene has CDR1 SGDLS and CDR2 YYNGEE. V lost 0 bases and J lost 4, with 8 bases in between. The CDR3 reads CASSVGGVYNEQFF. The CDR3 DNA reads TGTGCCAGCAGCGTAGGGGGGGTTTACAATGAGCAGTTCTTC.

V and J are TRBV10-3 and TRBJ1-2; D is undetermined. The germline CDR1 and CDR2 sequences are ENHRY and SYGVKD. The CDR3 totals 13 residues. V gave up 3 bases and J gave up 6 bases, with 11 bases separating them. The CDR3 sequence is CAISEVGLDGYTF. As DNA, the CDR3 is TGTGCCATCAGTGAAGTAGGTCTGGATGGCTACACCTTC.

V is TRBV5-5 and J is TRBJ1-1; D is unclear. V lost 3 bases to trimming and J lost 0 bases, with 9 bases between them. The CDR3 sequence is 14 residues long. Germline values: CDR1 SGHKS, CDR2 YYEKEE (reference sequence). CDR3 amino acids: CASSSRLMNTEAFF. CDR3 in DNA: TGTGCCAGCAGCTCACGCTTGATGAACACTGAAGCTTTCTTT.

V is TRBV7-2 and J is TRBJ1-6, with a tentative D call TRBD1 (6 bases). This CDR3 has 13 residues. V gave up 5 bases and J gave up 6 bases, with 8 bases separating them. Germline assignment: CDR1 SGHTA and CDR2 FQGNSA. In DNA form, the CDR3 reads TGTGCCAGCAGCGGCAGGGGTAATTCACCCCTCCACTTT. Its protein product is CASSGRGNSPLHF.

The rearrangement uses TRBV19 and TRBJ1-2; D remains unclear. The CDR3 is 14 amino acids. Trimming took off 1 base at V and 4 bases at J, with 10 bases between the two ends. Germline lookup yields CDR1 LNHDA and CDR2 SQIVND (reference sequence). This CDR3 is CASSIVGRIYGYTF. The CDR3 DNA sequence: TGTGCCAGTAGTATAGTAGGCCGAATCTATGGCTACACCTTC. The complete variable domain, with remaining parts taken from reference TRBV19 and TRBJ1-2, reads DGGITQSPKYLFRKEGQNVTLSCEQNLNHDAMYWYRQDPGQGLRLIYYSQIVNDFQKGDIAEGYSVSREKKESFPLTVTSAQKNPTAFYLCASSIVGRIYGYTFGSGTRLTVV.